This entry describes one TCR beta chain. This entry comes from a study of T-cell memory formation after mild COVID-19. Sample barcodes and UMIs were carried by the TCR alpha and TCR beta cDNA libraries that 5'RACE generated with constant-segment primers. A single record per CDR3 protein comes from TCRdb applying MiXCR to the 5' RACE reads. The sample records 450,000 to 650,000 distinct CDR3 sequences, less than 25% being singletons. V trimming: 2 bases; J trimming: 0 bases; junction bases outside the gene matches: 7. Germline loops: CDR1 SGHTA, CDR2 FQGNSA. CDR3 length: 17 amino acids. This clonotype originated in an adult woman who had mild COVID-19 (a few samples of this study predate the infection). Cell type and time point are not known. Sequenced sample: PBMCs or a T cell subset sorted from them (not recorded which). V and J are TRBV7-2 and TRBJ2-1; TRBD2 aligns across 7 bases. This CDR3 is CASSLLLAPSSYNEQFF. The CDR3 DNA follows: TGTGCCAGCAGCTTACTACTAGCGCCCAGCTCCTACAATGAGCAGTTCTTC. Full variable domain (missing parts from reference TRBV7-2 and TRBJ2-1): GAGVSQSPSNKVTEKGKDVELRCDPISGHTALYWYRQSLGQGLEFLIYFQGNSAPDKSGLPSDRFSAERTGGSVSTLTIQRTQQEDSAVYLCASSLLLAPSSYNEQFFGPGTRLTVL.